The present TCR beta chain was sequenced within a study of shared clonotypes between healthy human individuals (dated by TCRdb to about 2020). As for the study more broadly: The cohort included three men and a couple of women between 18 and 49 years of age. For each donor, CD4 naive and CD4 memory were each given three plates, CD8 naive was given two plates, and CD8 memory was given one plate. Blood TCR repertoires of 5 or 6 healthy adults were deeply sequenced to estimate repertoire size and the extent of clonotype sharing between individuals. To increase sequencing depth and limit assay-specific biases, different laboratories used diverse techniques to prepare libraries and sequence TCR repertoires. Leukapheresis yielded between about 0.94 and 9 billion PBMCs per donor. General conclusions and limits of the study: Higher generation probabilities were observed for clonotypes shared by all four sorted-subset donors than for non-shared clonotypes. Incomplete sequencing was indicated by rarefaction of sorted-subset datasets, despite the large sequencing depth. When a handful of donors were compared, the shared fraction of clonotypes was about 5% for naive CD4, over 3% for naive CD8, 2.3% for memory CD4, and 0.35% to 0.5% for memory CD8. Naive subsets generally had larger estimated clonotype richness than memory subsets did. Because the study included only a small number of donors, the genetic and exposure-history diversity represented was limited. Sampling was restricted to blood, and TCR repertoires in tissue are likely to differ from TCR repertoires in blood. Pairwise subsampling led to the expectation that sequencing depth would affect the degree of clonotype sharing among donors.

As concerns this clone: The specificity of this receptor is unknown. No much larger clone is present one base from it, and per-base qualities are unavailable.

Using the deep immunoSEQ assay, multiplex PCR amplified TCR CDR3 regions from genomic DNA. For each cell subset, the extracted genomic DNA was distributed evenly across all wells of several immunoSEQ 96-well plates, and each plate served as one replicate. For sorted subsets, 150 to 250 ng of genomic DNA, equivalent to roughly 30,000 T cell genomes, went into each replicate PCR. The purified libraries were quantified using a Qubit 3.0 fluorometer, sized with a Bioanalyzer 2100, and then quantified again using the KAPA Library Quantification kit. Each immunoSEQ 96-well plate was sequenced on its own single-read 150-cycle Illumina NextSeq 550 flow cell. For the original study's pipeline: Because only junctional sequences without quality scores were contained in the immunoSEQ output, filtering matching that applied to full-length reads could not be performed. Sequences were annotated with PyIR, a Python wrapper for IgBLAST v1.9, and V/J genes and CDR3 were assigned using IMGT germline references. Reads with weak V/J assignments (E-value above 1e-6), missing CDR3, stop codons, out-of-frame junctions, or ambiguous translated residues were removed. A V3J clonotype was defined by an identical inferred V gene, J gene, and CDR3 amino acid sequence. Percentage overlap between repertoires was computed as shared unique clonotypes divided by the size of the smaller repertoire. Richness of each repertoire was evaluated using RTK rarefaction, the Chao1 estimator, and Recon v2.1 estimates of unobserved clonotypes. OLGA was used to compute generation probabilities for all TCRbeta clonotypes that the gDNA method yielded from four donors. TCRdb retrieved this table from immuneACCESS and kept in-frame rearrangements only. Not all clones are present; in checked studies, unresolved V genes account for under half, and no reason is known for the remainder. V and J calls plus clone size are reproduced from that table; the DNA served to infer D and trimming. The sample records about 1.1 million clones, roughly 74% of which are singletons. In total, the top ten clones hold approximately 0.5% of the sample.

Its CDR3 holds 14 amino acids, cysteine through phenylalanine. The CDR3 DNA has 42 bases and is translated from base 1. Based on the germline V gene, the CDR1 and CDR2 sequences are KGHSH and LQKENI. V and J lose 3 bases and 8 bases, and a span of 14 bases separates them. The donors were healthy, HIV-negative adults who had no recently reported acute infections or vaccinations. Every donor was a Caucasian adult living in Nashville, Tennessee, USA. CD4+ T cells were enriched through magnetic negative selection, after which naive cells were positively selected on CD45RA and the remaining negative fraction served as the memory subset. Blood was obtained by leukapheresis, after which PBMCs were separated by Ficoll-Histopaque density gradient centrifugation and cryopreserved in liquid nitrogen vapor phase. Analytical flow cytometry was used to check the purity and quantity of each magnetically sorted T cell population. From each sorted fraction, genomic DNA was isolated and quantified by UV absorbance on a Nanodrop 2000c.

The origin of this receptor is a man between 18 and 29 years old in good health. Some clones in this sample may be carry-over from other donors' samples. Sequenced material: memory CD4+ T cells from PBMCs. The cell subset or site label here, explained by the study, means: CD45RA-negative fraction. Recombination joined TRBV18 with TRBJ1-5; TRBD1 is a possible D gene, resting on 5 matching bases. The CDR3 corresponds to CASSPGGTGEPQHF. The DNA sequence follows: TGTGCCAGCTCACCGGGGGGGACCGGGGAGCCCCAGCATTTT.